This T cell receptor beta chain was found in a study of spatial heterogeneity in lung cancer (dated by TCRdb to between 2018 and 2021). The study in broad terms: The donors were 65 to 90 patients from the lung TRACERx cohort who had early-stage, untreated non-small cell lung cancer. Follow-up PBMC samples were sequenced whenever the samples were available, and the median time to follow-up was approximately 2 years after resection. Beta-chain transcripts were consistently detected in greater numbers than alpha-chain transcripts, which likely reflected higher beta-chain transcript abundance. In the raw uncorrected reads, each unique combination of TCR and UMI appeared more than ten times on average. The study quantitatively compared TCR alpha and beta repertoires across multiple tumor regions, matched nontumor lung and blood in non-small cell lung cancer. Nonsynonymous mutation counts, determined by whole-exome sequencing of tumor tissue, were related to features of the TCR repertoire. At surgery, hundreds of tumor regions, 64 matched nontumor lung samples and 50 to 60 PBMC samples were TCR-sequenced for both alpha and beta chains. General study outcomes and caveats: Only roughly 15 patients were included in comparisons of baseline and follow-up blood repertoires. Ubiquitous expanded tumor TCRs showed up in blood more often at tumor resection than at routine follow-up. Additional single-cell paired TCR alpha and beta sequencing was considered necessary to confirm, at a functional level, the hypothesis that regional TCRs recognize regional mutations.

The library was prepared using 5' RACE. The instrument given in TCRdb is NextSeq 500. The TCR library protocol attached a unique molecular identifier to each TCR cDNA molecule to allow correction of PCR and sequencing errors. Regarding the original processing steps: TCR identification, UMI-based error correction and CDR3 extraction were all carried out with Decombinator tools. TCRs above a frequency of 2 per 1,000, corresponding to the top 1% of the tumor frequency distribution, were defined as expanded. Renyi diversity was calculated using the R vegan package after each repertoire was subsampled 100 times to 5,000 TCRs. CDR3 similarity networks were constructed using string-kernel similarity of amino acid triplets, with links drawn between CDR3s whose pairwise similarity was above 0.82. In-frame beta chains were kept once TCRdb had trimmed the public reads at Q25 with fastp and called clones with MiXCR. Merged by CDR3 protein, the rows form single entries marked with the most common genes and DNA. V and J calls and clone size were set by TCRdb, not the authors. The sample table holds around 32,000 distinct CDR3 sequences, of which less than 11% were seen once. The ten largest clones take up 25% to 35% of the sample.

As for this clonotype: The specificity of this receptor is unknown. No qualities accompany the bases; no much larger clone lies one base away.

Reading the label with the study, this specimen's time point is: blood at routine non-recurrence follow-up after resection. For TCR sequencing, whole RNA was extracted from tumor and nontumor lung tissue, or from cryopreserved PBMC samples, and no cell sorting was done. A patient was chosen for TCR sequencing only when enough RNA was available from at least two tumor regions. The germline V gene sets CDR1 to SGHRS and CDR2 to YFSETQ. The CDR3 starts with the cysteine, ends with the phenylalanine, and has 17 residues. Solely the CDR3 DNA is kept, with 51 bases framed from the first base. Unmatched junction bases come to 11, with V trimmed by 2 bases and J by 4 bases.

The sequence joins TRBV5-1 to TRBJ2-3, with 9 middle bases fitting TRBD2. This TCR derives from a female donor with early-stage non-small cell lung cancer. Specimen: PBMCs, collected at follow-up. The DNA sequence reads TGCGCCAGCAGCTTCCTCGGCGGGGGGGCAGGTGCAGATACGCAGTATTTT. Translated, this is CASSFLGGGAGADTQYF.